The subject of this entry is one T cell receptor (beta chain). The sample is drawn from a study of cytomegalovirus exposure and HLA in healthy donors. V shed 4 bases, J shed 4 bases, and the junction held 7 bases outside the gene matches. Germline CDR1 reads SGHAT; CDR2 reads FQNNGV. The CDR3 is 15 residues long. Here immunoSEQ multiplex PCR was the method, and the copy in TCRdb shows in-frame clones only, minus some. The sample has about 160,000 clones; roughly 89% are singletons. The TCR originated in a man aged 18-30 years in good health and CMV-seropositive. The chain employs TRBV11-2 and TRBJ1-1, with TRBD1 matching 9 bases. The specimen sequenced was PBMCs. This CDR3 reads CASSYTGGAFTEAFF. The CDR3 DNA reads TGTGCCAGCAGCTACACAGGGGGCGCATTCACTGAAGCTTTCTTT. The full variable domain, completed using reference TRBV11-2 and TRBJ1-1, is EAGVAQSPRYKIIEKRQSVAFWCNPISGHATLYWYQQILGQGPKLLIQFQNNGVVDDSQLPKDRFSAERLKGVDSTLKIQPAKLEDSAVYLCASSYTGGAFTEAFFGQGTRLTVV.